The 24 T cell receptor beta chains listed next were all sequenced from one sample in a study of CD8+ T cells in alopecia areata. Treatment specified: oral pan-JAK inhibitor, 5-10 mg twice daily. Investigators isolated RNA and reverse transcribed it into cDNA to act as the sequencing template. Produced via immunoSEQ multiplex PCR; TCRdb's table is partial and in-frame only. This table holds under 350,000 clones, roughly 64% found once. The sample consisted of CD4+ T cells sorted from blood, taken at week 24, from a patient treated with tofacitinib. These receptors all come from a human donor with alopecia areata.

This sequence joins TRBV9 and TRBJ1-6; possible D gene TRBD1, 5 bases. Germline V gene sequence: CDR1 SGDLS, CDR2 YYNGEE. The CDR3 sequence is 14 residues long. V lost 3 bases to trimming and J lost 6 bases, with 10 bases between them. CDR3 DNA: TGTGCCAGCAGCGCCCGGGGCAGTAATTCACCCCTCCACTTT. Protein sequence: CASSARGSNSPLHF.

Regarding this clone: Other DNA sequences in the same sample also yield this CDR3. This sequence joins TRBV29-1 and TRBJ2-7, with no clear D. CDR1 SQVTM and CDR2 ANQGSEA come from the germline V gene. The CDR3 is made up of 10 amino acids. The V end lost 5 bases, the J end lost 3 bases, and 5 bases lay between the germline ends. CDR3 sequence reads: CSVSDYEQYF. The CDR3 DNA reads as TGCAGCGTTTCAGACTACGAGCAGTACTTC.

V gene TRBV19 combines with J gene TRBJ1-2; D unclear. Germline V CDR1 and CDR2: LNHDA, SQIVND (reference sequence). The length of the CDR3 is 11 residues. V dropped 1 base and J dropped 8 bases, with 5 bases sitting between them. The CDR3 DNA reads as TGTGCCAGTAGTATAGTCGGGGGCTACACCTTC. Its translation: CASSIVGGYTF. The full variable domain, with the rest looked up from reference TRBV19 and TRBJ1-2, is DGGITQSPKYLFRKEGQNVTLSCEQNLNHDAMYWYRQDPGQGLRLIYYSQIVNDFQKGDIAEGYSVSREKKESFPLTVTSAQKNPTAFYLCASSIVGGYTFGSGTRLTVV.

V is TRBV2 and J is TRBJ2-6, with a possible D match to TRBD2 (5 bases). The germline V and J ends were trimmed by 8 bases and 0 bases, with 11 bases remaining between them. Looked up from germline, CDR1 is SNHLY and CDR2 is FYNNEI. This CDR3 comprises 15 residues. The CDR3 coding sequence is TGTGCCAGCCGTGTGGGGAGCTCTGGGGCCAACGTCCTGACTTTC. It codes for CASRVGSSGANVLTF.

V and J are TRBV10-3 and TRBJ2-3, with D maybe TRBD2 (5 bases). The V end was cut by 5 bases, the J end by 0 bases, with 24 bases between. The CDR3 spans 19 residues. Germline lookup yields CDR1 ENHRY and CDR2 SYGVKD. CDR3 amino acids: CAISPRSVRAGFSTDTQYF. The CDR3 nucleotides are TGTGCCATCAGTCCCCGTTCGGTGAGGGCCGGCTTTAGCACAGATACGCAGTATTTT.

This clone was found once. V gene TRBV5-1 combines with J gene TRBJ1-2; D remains ambiguous. The ends were cut back, 2 bases at V and 2 bases at J, with 13 bases in the middle. Germline-derived CDR1 and CDR2 are SGHRS and YFSETQ. This CDR3 is 15 amino acids long. DNA for the CDR3: TGCGCCAGCAGCTTAGACTCAGGAGCCAACTATGGCTACACCTTC. Translated, it gives CASSLDSGANYGYTF.

This chain joins TRBV6-1 and TRBJ2-1, with 9 bases fitting TRBD2. Germline-derived CDR1 and CDR2 are MNHNS and SASEGT. V was clipped by 0 bases and J by 0 bases; unmatched bases: 3. This CDR3 comprises 17 residues. CDR3 in amino acids: CASSEALAGTSYNEQFF. The CDR3 nucleotides are TGTGCCAGCAGTGAAGCCCTAGCGGGGACCTCCTACAATGAGCAGTTCTTC.

V is TRBV30 and J is TRBJ1-4; weak D call: TRBD1 (6 bases). This CDR3 is 14 amino acids long. The V gene lost 2 bases and the J gene lost 5 bases, with 12 bases spanning the gap. Germline values: CDR1 GTSNPN, CDR2 SVGIG (reference sequence). As DNA, the CDR3 is TGTGCCTGGAGTCATTTCACAGGGAATGAAAAACTGTTTTTT. Translation gives CAWSHFTGNEKLFF.

This chain connects TRBV5-4 to TRBJ1-1; D not resolved. Looked up from germline, CDR1 is SGHNT and CDR2 is YYREEE (reference sequence). With 3 bases removed from V and 0 bases from J, the gap between germline ends came to 3 bases. The CDR3 contains 12 residues. The chain's CDR3 is CASSSMNTEAFF. CDR3 DNA sequence: TGTGCCAGCAGCTCCATGAACACTGAAGCTTTCTTT.

This clone was seen only once. The junction and the germline gene differ at one end; a read error may be behind it. The V call is TRBV7-9, the J call TRBJ2-3; the D is unclear. Germline V gives CDR1 SEHNR, CDR2 FQNEAQ (reference sequence). The CDR3 consists of 15 residues. The DNA of the CDR3 is TGTGCCAGCAGCTCCCCCCTTCCGGGCACGGATACGCAGTATTTT. Amino acid sequence: CASSSPLPGTDTQYF.

CDR3 sequence (DNA): TGCGCCAGCAGCCCACGACAGGGCGGCACAGATACGCAGTATTTT. This sequence encodes CASSPRQGGTDTQYF. The chain employs TRBV5-1 and TRBJ2-3; 7 bases map to TRBD1. The CDR3 has 15 residues. V shed 4 bases, J shed 1 base, and the junction held 6 bases outside the gene matches. Germline V gene sequence: CDR1 SGHRS, CDR2 YFSETQ.

This clone turned up a few times. The chain recombines TRBV2 with TRBJ1-2; weak D call: TRBD1 (5 bases). Germline V CDR1 and CDR2: SNHLY, FYNNEI. The V end lost 3 bases, the J end lost 3 bases, and 8 bases lay between the germline ends. There are 13 residues in the CDR3. As DNA, the CDR3 is TGTGCCAGCAGTGAGACCAGGGACTATGGCTACACCTTC. It specifies CASSETRDYGYTF. The complete variable domain, with remaining parts taken from reference TRBV2 and TRBJ1-2, reads EPEVTQTPSHQVTQMGQEVILRCVPISNHLYFYWYRQILGQKVEFLVSFYNNEISEKSEIFDDQFSVERPDGSNFTLKIRSTKLEDSAMYFCASSETRDYGYTFGSGTRLTVV.

V is TRBV7-9 and J is TRBJ1-1, with a weak D call TRBD1 (5 bases). The CDR3 runs to 13 residues. The germline V gene encodes CDR1 SEHNR and CDR2 FQNEAQ (reference sequence). V was clipped by 3 bases and J by 5 bases, with 10 bases between them. CDR3 coding DNA: TGTGCCAGCAGCTTCGGTGGGGGGACTGAAGCTTTCTTT. It codes for CASSFGGGTEAFF.

The V call is TRBV29-1, the J call TRBJ2-7; 10 bases map to TRBD1. CDR1 is SQVTM and CDR2 is ANQGSEA in the germline V gene. V trimming: 5 bases; J trimming: 6 bases; junction bases outside the gene matches: 10. This CDR3 has 14 amino acids. In nucleotides, the CDR3 is TGCAGCGTTATACCGGACAGGGGGGTTTCCGAGCAGTACTTC. Residues: CSVIPDRGVSEQYF.

V and J are TRBV5-1 and TRBJ2-1; D gene uncertain. Germline-derived CDR1 and CDR2 are SGHRS and YFSETQ. There are 16 residues in the CDR3. Trimming cost V 5 bases and J 0 bases, with 15 bases left between them. The CDR3 sequence is CASRPNAVSSYNEQFF. The CDR3 nucleotides are TGCGCCAGCAGACCGAATGCAGTCAGCTCCTACAATGAGCAGTTCTTC.

This clone was seen a single time. The rearrangement joins TRBV20-1 to TRBJ1-1; no definite D call. The CDR3 is 11 amino acids. Germline V gives CDR1 DFQATT, CDR2 SNEGSKA (reference sequence). V lost 6 bases and J lost 11, with 16 bases in between. CDR3 amino acids: CSASGKVGAFF. The CDR3 DNA reads as TGCAGTGCGTCGGGGAAGGTAGGGGCTTTCTTT.

The rearrangement joins TRBV30 to TRBJ1-2; 7 bases align to TRBD1. With V trimmed by 0 bases and J by 3 bases, 1 base remained unmatched. The CDR3 loop spans 13 amino acids. Germline V gene lookup returns CDR1 GTSNPN and CDR2 SVGIG (reference sequence). The chain's CDR3 is CAWSVQGDYGYTF. CDR3 in DNA: TGTGCCTGGAGTGTTCAGGGGGACTATGGCTACACCTTC.

The J gene is TRBJ2-2, the V gene TRBV9; 8 bases map to TRBD2. The CDR3 extends over 15 amino acids. The V gene's germline CDR1 is SGDLS and CDR2 YYNGEE. Losses at the gene ends were 2 bases for V and 6 bases for J; bases not matched to a gene: 6. The CDR3 reads CASSVLGLGAGELFF. CDR3 nucleotide sequence: TGTGCCAGCAGCGTTCTGGGACTAGGGGCCGGGGAGCTGTTTTTT.

The chain is built from TRBV29-1 and TRBJ2-7, with D hard to call. V lost 6 bases to trimming and J lost 0 bases, with 12 bases between them. Germline V CDR1 and CDR2: SQVTM, ANQGSEA. The CDR3 covers 13 residues. The CDR3: CSVNNPLSYEQYF. The CDR3, as DNA: TGCAGCGTGAACAACCCACTCTCCTACGAGCAGTACTTC.

The chain has TRBV2 and TRBJ1-6; no clear D gene. Trimming took off 4 bases at V and 6 bases at J, with 4 bases between the two ends. CDR3 length equals 12 residues. Germline CDR1 SNHLY, CDR2 FYNNEI. This CDR3 reads CASSVSNSPLHF. CDR3 DNA: TGTGCCAGCAGTGTGTCTAATTCACCCCTCCACTTT.

This clone has only a few counts. The sample contains more than one DNA sequence encoding this CDR3. This sequence joins TRBV18 and TRBJ2-5; tentative D call: TRBD2 (6 bases). This CDR3 comprises 14 residues. The V end lost 3 bases, the J end lost 3 bases, and 11 bases lay between the germline ends. The germline V gene has CDR1 KGHSH and CDR2 LQKENI. The CDR3 region is CASSPGTGEETQYF. The CDR3 DNA follows: TGTGCCAGCTCACCTGGGACTGGAGAAGAGACCCAGTACTTC.

The chain is built from TRBV29-1 and TRBJ2-5, with D possibly being TRBD1 or TRBD2 (6 bases each). The CDR3 is made up of 16 amino acids. Trimming cost V 4 bases and J 7 bases, with 25 bases left between them. CDR1 and CDR2 (germline): SQVTM, ANQGSEA. The CDR3 loop is CSVAATGLSLGGTQYF. The CDR3 DNA reads as TGCAGCGTTGCCGCCACGGGACTTTCCTTAGGGGGGACCCAGTACTTC.

The chain couples TRBV15 to TRBJ1-5; TRBD1 matches 9 bases. The V gene end was trimmed by 0 bases and the J gene end by 6 bases; junction bases not matched to a gene: 3. The CDR3 totals 15 residues. Germline assignment: CDR1 LNHNV and CDR2 YYDKDF (reference sequence). The DNA for the CDR3 is TGTGCCACCAGCAGAGACTCGGGACAGGGTCAGCCCCAGCATTTT. This codes for CATSRDSGQGQPQHF.

This sequence joins TRBV7-2 and TRBJ2-7, with D possibly being TRBD2 (7 bases). V shed 4 bases and J shed 5 bases, with 15 bases lying between them. This CDR3 region has 14 residues. Germline lookup yields CDR1 SGHTA and CDR2 FQGNSA. CDR3 region: CASSSMGGRNEQYF. CDR3 DNA: TGTGCCAGCAGCTCTATGGGGGGGCGGAACGAGCAGTACTTC. The entire variable domain, with the rest obtained from reference TRBV7-2 and TRBJ2-7, is as follows: GAGVSQSPSNKVTEKGKDVELRCDPISGHTALYWYRQSLGQGLEFLIYFQGNSAPDKSGLPSDRFSAERTGGSVSTLTIQRTQQEDSAVYLCASSSMGGRNEQYFGPGTRLTVT.